This TCR beta chain was obtained from a study of STAT5B mutations in CD4+ large granular lymphocyte leukemia (dated by TCRdb to between 2021 and 2024). About the full investigation: Among the healthy controls, the CDR3 'QG' motif was associated with a particular HLA allele. Flow cytometry on FACSCanto II or FACSVerse showed that the purified fractions were more than 95% pure among lymphocytes. The study compared the TCRbeta repertoires of patients with CD4+ T-cell large granular lymphocyte leukemia against the TCRbeta repertoires of healthy blood donors. Here is what the overall study found, with its caveats: Data were not HLA-matched; higher clonality in CD4+ versus CD8+ T-LGLL could reflect the relatively small sample size. Main leukemic clonotypes were private to each patient, although about a quarter of the main leukemic clonotypes were found at low frequency in the non-leukemic repertoires of other patients. Greater clonality appeared to be present in CD4-sorted patient repertoires than in healthy CD4+ repertoires, and the difference was retained after the putative leukemic clones were removed.

The immunoSEQ assay at survey resolution was applied to genomic DNA for sequencing of TCRbeta rearrangements. Concerning the study's data processing: In the TCR sequencing data, the lowest productive clonotype frequency that could be detected was 2.59 x 10-5. Only productive TCRbeta rearrangements, defined as complete and in-frame sequences, were included in the analyses. The clonality of each sample was calculated as Simpson clonality in the immunoSEQ Analyzer version 3.0. Based on frequency, clones were grouped as very rare, small, medium, large (1-20%) or hyperexpanded (>20%). Generation probabilities were estimated with OLGA 1.2.3, V-gene circos plots were made with VDJtools, specificities were searched in VDJdb, and CDR3 motifs were identified with GLIPH. TCRdb's version of the immuneACCESS table is confined to in-frame rearrangements and falls short of the full clone set. An unresolved V gene accounts for under half of the shortfall where checked; the remainder is of unknown origin. D and trimming were read from the DNA, whereas the V and J calls and clone size are those reported in that table. The sample yields about 45,000 clones; about 86% were counted once. The ten biggest clones cover 2.6% of the sample.

The healthy control group was made up of 37 blood donors, and the Finnish Red Cross blood service supplied their buffy coats. All TCR-sequenced material derived from peripheral blood: patient blood samples and healthy donor buffy coats. Peripheral blood mononuclear cells were isolated by Ficoll-Hypaque gradient centrifugation. CD4+ cells were magnetically purified from the buffy coats of healthy controls. Genomic DNA was extracted with the Gentra Puregene Cell and Tissue kit and quantified on a Qubit 2.0 fluorometer. Worth noting for this clone: Its antigen is currently not known. No base quality information exists; no much larger clone differs at one position.

This sequence was found in a human donor in good health. The sample was CD4+ T cells from blood buffy coats.

The DNA sequence is as follows: TGCAGCGTTGAAGGGGTAGCGGGAGGCCGTTCCTACGAGCAGTACTTC. This codes for CSVEGVAGGRSYEQYF. This receptor chain uses TRBV29-1 and TRBJ2-7, with TRBD2 matching 10 junction bases. The cysteine opens and the phenylalanine closes a CDR3 of 16 amino acids. The retained sequence is limited to the CDR3, 48 bases, with the frame set at the first base. In the germline V gene, CDR1 corresponds to SQVTM and CDR2 to ANQGSEA. V is trimmed back by 1 base and J by 1 base, and the junction contains 7 bases that no gene match accounts for.